This T cell receptor (beta chain) was identified during a study of blood T cells in healthy people across ages. Together with a sample-barcoded 5' primer, a J-beta primer mix was included in a second PCR lasting about 6 to 11 cycles. The template-switch adaptor, which had 12 random nucleotides, put a tag on each cDNA molecule. TCRdb called the 5' RACE reads again in MiXCR, with one record for every CDR3 protein. Counted here are some 1.5 million distinct CDR3 sequences, approximately 43% occurring once; the ten biggest clones make up around 4%. Overall study results and limits: Estimates of diversity drawn from one million T cells were considered underestimates. The long-lived group displayed more naive CD4+ cells, plus higher diversity, than the aged donors did. Per million T cells, TCR beta diversity dropped about linearly as age rose.

Germline V gives CDR1 KGHDR, CDR2 SFDVKD. This CDR3 spans 14 amino acids. V lost 7 bases and J lost 8; bases outside the gene matches: 5. On this clonotype itself: No antigen is known for it.

The V call is TRBV24-1, the J call TRBJ2-1; 12 bases are a match to TRBD2. The TCR originated in a woman aged 18-29 years in good health. Sequencing was done on a sample of blood. The CDR3 region has the DNA TGTGCCACCAGACTAGCGGGAGGAGGGGATGAGCAGTTCTTC. Protein product: CATRLAGGGDEQFF.